The present T cell receptor beta chain was sequenced within a study of shared clonotypes between healthy human individuals. General study findings and limits: A handful of donors showed sharing of 4.5% to 5% of naive CD4 clonotypes. The low donor count limited represented genetic and exposure-history diversity. Clonotype sharing among donors likely depends on sequencing depth.

As defined, naive CD8 cells were CD45RO-negative and positively selected for CCR7, with terminally differentiated effector memory CD45RA+ cells excluded. Trimming cost V 3 bases and J 8 bases; bases outside gene matches: 4. Per germline, CDR1 MNHEY and CDR2 SMNVEV (reference sequence). The CDR3 spans 14 residues. As to this clone: Its specificity is not known.

Each replicate PCR on the sorted subsets used about 0.2 ug DNA (approximately 33,000 T cell genomes). Data came from immunoSEQ multiplex PCR; TCRdb stores just in-frame clones and leaves some out. This sample has 1.5 million to 2.5 million clones, with about 95% found just once. The rearrangement uses TRBV27 and TRBJ1-4; TRBD1 aligns across 9 bases. This TCR came from a man between 18 and 35 years old in good health. Material for sequencing was naive CD8+ T cells sorted from blood. The CDR3 nucleotides are TGTGCCAGCAGTTTGACAGGGGGTTGGGAAAAACTGTTTTTT. Protein: CASSLTGGWEKLFF.